One and the same sample provided the 14 T cell receptor beta chains below, sequenced in a study of CD8+ T cells in alopecia areata. cDNA serving as the sequencing template came from extracted, reverse transcribed RNA. Method: immunoSEQ multiplex PCR; TCRdb's copy keeps in-frame clones and lacks some. The sample yields 100,000 to 150,000 clones, around 63% seen once. Treatment in this sample: oral pan-JAK inhibitor, 5-10 mg twice daily. Sample: CD4+ T cells sorted from blood, taken at week 4, from a patient treated with tofacitinib. These receptors all come from a human donor with alopecia areata.

The J gene is TRBJ2-7, the V gene TRBV30; 8 bases map to TRBD1. V lost 3 bases and J lost 1; bases outside the gene matches: 11. The CDR3 consists of 16 residues. Germline V gives CDR1 GTSNPN, CDR2 SVGIG (reference sequence). The CDR3 bases are TGTGCCTGGAGCCGACCTTGGACAGGGAATTCCTACGAGCAGTACTTC. This sequence encodes CAWSRPWTGNSYEQYF.

This clone has more than one count but fewer than ten. The chain uses TRBV5-1 and TRBJ2-1; 13 positions match TRBD2. Trimming took 1 base from V and 2 from J; bases not matched to a gene: 3. Germline V gives CDR1 SGHRS, CDR2 YFSETQ. The CDR3 is made up of 17 amino acids. CDR3 bases: TGCGCCAGCAGCTTGAGGGGACTAGCGGGGACCTACAATGAGCAGTTCTTC. This gives the protein CASSLRGLAGTYNEQFF.

V and J are TRBV28 and TRBJ2-3; 8 nucleotides agree with TRBD1. The CDR3 spans 14 residues. The V gene end was trimmed by 5 bases and the J gene end by 6 bases; junction bases not matched to a gene: 7. The germline CDR1 and CDR2 sequences are MDHEN and SYDVKM. In nucleotides, the CDR3 is TGTGCCAGCAGTACCCGGACAGGGACCGATACGCAGTATTTT. Translation: CASSTRTGTDTQYF.

This clone was counted between two and nine times. The V call is TRBV29-1, the J call TRBJ2-5, with 11 bases aligning to TRBD2. The V and J ends lost 1 base and 1 base, in that order; junction bases with no gene match: 2. The V gene's germline CDR1 is SQVTM and CDR2 ANQGSEA. The CDR3 sequence is 15 residues long. This CDR3 reads CSVEASGRLQETQYF. The CDR3 nucleotides are TGCAGCGTTGAAGCTAGCGGGAGGCTCCAAGAGACCCAGTACTTC.

The genes are TRBV25-1 and TRBJ1-1; D gene uncertain. The ends were cut back, 6 bases at V and 6 bases at J, with 14 bases in the middle. The CDR3 consists of 13 residues. CDR1 and CDR2 from the germline V gene are MGHDK and SYGVNS. The CDR3 region has the DNA TGTGCCAGCAGGCGGGGATTAGTCGCTGAAGCTTTCTTT. Protein product: CASRRGLVAEAFF.

CDR3 region: CASSLVVAHYNEQFF. CDR3 DNA sequence: TGTGCCAGCAGCTTAGTAGTAGCGCACTACAATGAGCAGTTCTTC. The chain is built from TRBV7-2 and TRBJ2-1; D may be TRBD2 (5 bases). The germline V gene has CDR1 SGHTA and CDR2 FQGNSA. Trimming shortened V by 1 base and J by 3 bases, and 10 bases separated the two germline ends. The CDR3 consists of 15 residues. Based on the CDR3 plus reference TRBV7-2 and TRBJ2-1, the full variable domain is GAGVSQSPSNKVTEKGKDVELRCDPISGHTALYWYRQSLGQGLEFLIYFQGNSAPDKSGLPSDRFSAERTGGSVSTLTIQRTQQEDSAVYLCASSLVVAHYNEQFFGPGTRLTVL.

This clone was counted between two and nine times. The chain links TRBV10-3 to TRBJ2-1; no firm D call. Per the germline V gene, CDR1 is ENHRY and CDR2 is SYGVKD. This CDR3 comprises 12 residues. V was pared by 8 bases and J by 5 bases, with 10 bases between. CDR3 bases: TGTGCCATCGCCGGACGGAACAATGAGCAGTTCTTC. This translates into CAIAGRNNEQFF.

The genes are TRBV4-3 and TRBJ2-2; D is possibly TRBD1 (5 bases). The CDR3 covers 14 residues. Germline CDR1 is LGHNA and CDR2 is YSLEER. Trimming pared 3 bases from V and 6 bases from J, leaving 11 bases between. The DNA for the CDR3 is TGCGCCAGCAGCCATACAAGGGGCCCCGGGGAGCTGTTTTTT. Its translation is CASSHTRGPGELFF.

The chain is built from TRBV5-1 and TRBJ1-6; 7 nucleotides agree with TRBD1. Looked up from germline, CDR1 is SGHRS and CDR2 is YFSETQ. The CDR3 totals 15 residues. Trimming removed 4 bases from V and 6 bases from J; junction bases left unmatched: 7. CDR3 DNA: TGCGCCAGCAGCAGCCGGGACAGCCTTAATTCACCCCTCCACTTT. Residues: CASSSRDSLNSPLHF.

The table lists this clone with a few counts. The chain recombines TRBV6-5 with TRBJ1-5; no clear D. CDR1 is MNHEY and CDR2 is SVGAGI in the germline V gene. Deletions cut 2 bases from V and 4 bases from J, with 9 bases between. CDR3 length: 14 amino acids. Here the CDR3 DNA reads TGTGCCAGCAGTTACGGGAGAGGAAATCAGCCCCAGCATTTT. Protein sequence: CASSYGRGNQPQHF.

The chain is built from TRBV5-1 and TRBJ2-7; 13 bases match TRBD2. This CDR3 region has 16 residues. Trimming took 2 bases from V and 6 from J; bases not matched to a gene: 8. Germline lookup yields CDR1 SGHRS and CDR2 YFSETQ. Written as DNA, the CDR3 is TGCGCCAGCAGCTTCGGGACTAGCGGGATGTACAGCGAGCAGTACTTC. Translated, it gives CASSFGTSGMYSEQYF.

The CDR3 is CASSVGPQGGTEAFF. The DNA for the CDR3 is TGTGCCAGCAGCGTCGGGCCACAGGGCGGCACTGAAGCTTTCTTT. J is TRBJ1-1 and V is TRBV9, with D possibly TRBD1 on 6 matching bases. CDR1 and CDR2 from the germline V gene are SGDLS and YYNGEE. V lost 2 bases to trimming and J lost 4 bases, with 15 bases between them. The CDR3 spans 15 residues.

The CDR3 DNA is TGTGCCAGCAGCTTAGTAGGCCCGTACACCGGGGAGCTGTTTTTT. This translates into CASSLVGPYTGELFF. This chain joins TRBV7-2 and TRBJ2-2; no firm D call. The germline CDR1 and CDR2 sequences are SGHTA and FQGNSA. The V and J ends lost 1 base and 3 bases respectively, with 9 bases between them. The CDR3 totals 15 residues.

The chain employs TRBV28 and TRBJ2-5; possible D gene TRBD1, 5 bases. V was shortened by 3 bases and J by 5 bases, with 10 bases between the two germline ends. Germline V gives CDR1 MDHEN, CDR2 SYDVKM. The CDR3 sequence is 13 residues long. The CDR3 here is CASSLSGFETQYF. The CDR3 DNA reads as TGTGCCAGCAGTTTGTCAGGGTTTGAGACCCAGTACTTC.